This entry concerns a single T cell receptor (beta chain). Its antigen is unknown. The record originates from a study of blood T cells in healthy people across ages. All donors came from Russia, were Caucasian and healthy, and spanned ages roughly 6 to 95. V gave up 8 bases and J gave up 7 bases, with 9 bases separating them. The CDR3 sequence is 11 residues long. Germline values: CDR1 MGHDK, CDR2 SYGVNS. A sample-barcoded 5' primer and a J-beta primer mix were used in a second PCR of about 7 to 12 cycles. A 12-random-nucleotide template-switch adaptor tagged each cDNA molecule. The yield of each sample was at least 2.5 million CDR3-containing paired-end reads. TCRdb recomputed calls from the 5' RACE reads with MiXCR, one row per CDR3 protein. The sample gives about 1.5 million distinct CDR3 sequences, around two fifths of which show up once; roughly 8.2% is in the top ten. Overall study findings and caveats: Percentage of naive T cells showed a strong correlation with TCR beta diversity.

This sequence joins TRBV25-1 and TRBJ1-5; maybe TRBD1 (6 bases). Input material: blood. This receptor was taken from a woman aged 18-29 years in good health. The CDR3 coding sequence is TGTGCCAGCCACAGGGTCCAGCCCCAGCATTTT. It specifies CASHRVQPQHF.